These 14 T cell receptor beta chains were sequenced from one sample in a study of Ad26.COV2.S vaccination and SARS-CoV-2 variants (dated by TCRdb to the early 2020s). What this sample's treatment or condition label stands for: around 19 received Ad26.COV2.S at low or high dose, single or two shots; 5 received placebo; per-sample allocation not given. For vaccine and placebo recipients, repertoires were sequenced using samples collected on day 63 after the first injection. The library was made by the immunoSEQ multiplex PCR assay. The table comes from immuneACCESS by way of TCRdb, which keeps in-frame sequences with V and J called. Part of the clones is missing from these tables; in studies checked, under half for an unresolved V gene and the rest for unknown reasons. Recorded for this sample are about 350,000 clones; around 87% of them occurred a single time. The top ten constitute 3.4% of the sample.

The sequencing used peripheral blood, collected in a trial of Ad26.COV2.S vaccine versus placebo. The receptor source for this set is a person aged 18-65 years who received the Ad26.COV2.S COVID-19 vaccine or a placebo.

This chain uses TRBV12-5 with TRBJ2-7; D is undetermined. Germline-derived CDR1 and CDR2 are LGHNT and FRNRAP. The CDR3 spans 15 residues. The V and J ends lost 0 bases and 5 bases respectively, with 14 bases between them. As DNA, the CDR3 is TGTGCTAGTGGTTTGGTACAAACCCAGGCCCACGAGCAGTACTTC. Translated: CASGLVQTQAHEQYF.

The gene calls are TRBV29-1 and TRBJ1-1; the D gene is possibly TRBD1 (5 bases). The CDR3 loop spans 13 amino acids. With 1 base removed from V and 1 base from J, the gap between germline ends came to 7 bases. CDR1 and CDR2 (germline): SQVTM, ANQGSEA. As DNA, the CDR3 is TGCAGCGTTGAAGGTGGGGGGAACACTGAAGCTTTCTTT. Translating gives CSVEGGGNTEAFF.

The rearrangement joins TRBV24-1 to TRBJ2-3; TRBD1 agrees at 10 bases. V was clipped by 5 bases and J by 2 bases; unmatched bases: 3. The germline V gene has CDR1 KGHDR and CDR2 SFDVKD. The CDR3 loop spans 15 amino acids. This CDR3 reads CATSGGQGITDTQYF. CDR3 coding DNA: TGTGCCACCAGTGGGGGACAGGGGATCACAGATACGCAGTATTTT.

The gene calls are TRBV7-8 and TRBJ1-5; 7 positions match TRBD1. J gave up 7 bases and V 3 bases, and 12 bases lay outside the gene matches. CDR1 is SGHVS and CDR2 is FQNEAQ in the germline V gene. CDR3 length: 16 residues. CDR3 in amino acids: CASSFIGDRVPQPQHF. The CDR3 bases are TGTGCCAGCAGCTTTATAGGAGACAGGGTTCCGCAGCCCCAGCATTTT.

CDR3 region: CASSEVKPGQKKYNSPLHF. The CDR3 DNA sequence: TGTGCCAGCAGTGAAGTAAAGCCGGGACAGAAGAAGTATAATTCACCCCTCCACTTT. The chain uses TRBV6-1 and TRBJ1-6, with TRBD1 matching 7 bases. Germline assignment: CDR1 MNHNS and CDR2 SASEGT. The ends lost 1 base at V and 4 bases at J; junction bases unmatched: 13. This CDR3 is built from 19 residues.

This sequence joins TRBV5-6 and TRBJ2-3, with 7 bases matching TRBD1. Germline V CDR1 and CDR2: SGHDT, YYEEEE. J gave up 2 bases and V 3 bases, and 3 bases lay outside the gene matches. CDR3 size: 14 residues. CDR3 DNA: TGTGCCAGCAGCTCAGGACAGGTCACAGATACGCAGTATTTT. This sequence encodes CASSSGQVTDTQYF.

The chain couples TRBV5-4 to TRBJ1-1, with 7 bases identical to TRBD1. Germline trimming cut 4 bases from V and 0 bases from J; bases unmatched to any gene: 9. The V gene's germline CDR1 is SGHNT and CDR2 YYREEE (reference sequence). This CDR3 spans 16 amino acids. Written as DNA, the CDR3 is TGTGCCAGCAGCCCCGGACAGGATAGATTGAACACTGAAGCTTTCTTT. Its translation is CASSPGQDRLNTEAFF.

V usage is TRBV4-1 and J usage is TRBJ1-1; D gene unclear. Germline-derived CDR1 and CDR2 are MGHRA and YSYEKL. V was shortened by 0 bases and J by 1 base, with 6 bases between the two germline ends. The CDR3 contains 14 residues. This CDR3 reads CASSQEPANTEAFF. CDR3 sequence (DNA): TGCGCCAGCAGCCAAGAGCCCGCGAACACTGAAGCTTTCTTT.

The genes are TRBV2 and TRBJ2-3, with D possibly matching TRBD2 (6 bases). V was shortened by 6 bases and J by 6 bases, with 16 bases between the two germline ends. The CDR3 spans 14 residues. Germline CDR1 and CDR2: SNHLY and FYNNEI. The CDR3 is CASRGGATADTQYF. CDR3 coding DNA: TGTGCCAGCAGGGGCGGGGCCACCGCTGATACGCAGTATTTT.

V and J are TRBV7-6 and TRBJ2-2; possibly TRBD1 or TRBD2 for D (6 bases each). There are 15 residues in the CDR3. V was shortened by 7 bases and J by 4 bases, with 16 bases between the two germline ends. Germline V gene lookup returns CDR1 SGHVS and CDR2 FNYEAQ. The CDR3 DNA follows: TGTGCCAGCACCCAAAGGGGGGCGGGCACCGGGGAGCTGTTTTTT. Translating it yields CASTQRGAGTGELFF.

V and J are TRBV14 and TRBJ1-1; D remains ambiguous. The CDR3 is 14 amino acids. Germline V lookup: CDR1 SGHDN, CDR2 FVKESK. Trimming shortened V by 1 base and J by 1 base, and 7 bases separated the two germline ends. The CDR3 loop reads CASSQVSWNTEAFF. The CDR3 DNA sequence: TGTGCCAGCAGCCAAGTAAGCTGGAACACTGAAGCTTTCTTT.

The chain combines TRBV5-1 with TRBJ1-1; 10 bases match TRBD1. Germline loops: CDR1 SGHRS, CDR2 YFSETQ. With 4 bases clipped from V and 0 bases from J, the junction kept 3 bases outside the gene matches. There are 15 residues in the CDR3. Here the CDR3 reads CASSPGQGLNTEAFF. The DNA of the CDR3 is TGCGCCAGCAGCCCGGGACAGGGGTTGAACACTGAAGCTTTCTTT.

This CDR3 reads CAWSPDRASLGPQHF. In nucleotides, the CDR3 is TGTGCCTGGAGTCCTGACAGAGCCTCCTTAGGGCCCCAGCATTTT. V and J are TRBV30 and TRBJ1-5; perhaps TRBD1 as D (5 bases). Trimming shortened V by 2 bases and J by 9 bases, and 20 bases separated the two germline ends. This CDR3 has 15 residues. Looked up from germline, CDR1 is GTSNPN and CDR2 is SVGIG (reference sequence).

The CDR3 loop reads CASSPRLDGELFF. CDR3 sequence (DNA): TGTGCCAGCAGCCCCCGCTTGGACGGGGAGCTGTTTTTT. The chain carries TRBV11-3 and TRBJ2-2; D unresolved. This CDR3 is built from 13 residues. Germline CDR1 and CDR2: SGHNT and YENEEA. Trimming removed 5 bases at V and 7 bases at J, with 11 bases between.